The rows below give T cell receptor beta chains drawn from one sample of a study of cytomegalovirus exposure and HLA in healthy donors. Produced via immunoSEQ multiplex PCR; TCRdb's table is partial and in-frame only. The table lists about 200,000 clones, over 65% of them singletons. Material for sequencing was PBMCs. The receptors derive from a woman aged 30 to 39 in good health and CMV-seronegative. Both conserved end residues are part of each CDR3. A D gene is named only where the DNA matches it firmly. Expanded clones are given a class, and other clones once, few, many or no size at all.

TRBD2,TRBV29-1,14,-,TRBJ2-1,TGCAGCGTTGTACGGCTAGCGGGATACAATGAGCAGTTCTTC,CSVVRLAGYNEQFF
TRBD1,TRBV5-1,15,once,TRBJ2-3,TGCGCCAGCAGCCCCGGACAGGCTAGCACAGATACGCAGTATTTT,CASSPGQASTDTQYF
-,TRBV4-1,15,few,TRBJ2-7,TGCGCCAGCAGCCAAGATCGAGGGCTTGCCTACGAGCAGTACTTC,CASSQDRGLAYEQYF
TRBD1,TRBV6-5,14,-,TRBJ1-6,TGTGCCAGCAGGGGGACAGGGCATAATTCACCCCTCCACTTT,CASRGTGHNSPLHF
TRBD2,TRBV5-1,16,-,TRBJ2-2,TGCGCCAGCAGCCTCGGACTAGCGGGTTATACCGGGGAGCTGTTTTTT,CASSLGLAGYTGELFF
-,TRBV5-1,14,-,TRBJ2-5,TGCGCCAGCAGCCCGGAGGCAGAAGGAGAGACCCAGTACTTC,CASSPEAEGETQYF
-,TRBV6-6,15,-,TRBJ2-1,TGTGCCAGCAGTCGGGGGGCGGGATCCTACAATGAGCAGTTCTTC,CASSRGAGSYNEQFF
-,TRBV5-4,15,-,TRBJ2-1,TGTGCCAGCAGCTTGGGAGCCGGGGGATACAATGAGCAGTTCTTC,CASSLGAGGYNEQFF
-,TRBV4-3,15,few,TRBJ1-2,TGCGCCAGCAGCCAAGATTCCGGATCGGGCTATGGCTACACCTTC,CASSQDSGSGYGYTF
TRBD1,TRBV5-4,12,-,TRBJ1-4,TGTGCCAGCAGCTTGGGGACAGGGAAACTGTTTTTT,CASSLGTGKLFF
-,TRBV7-6,16,-,TRBJ2-1,TGTGCCAGCAGCTTAATTCGTACGGGAGACTACAATGAGCAGTTCTTC,CASSLIRTGDYNEQFF
TRBD1,TRBV6-5,15,-,TRBJ1-4,TGTGCCAGCAGTCGATCCGGGACAGGCAATGAAAAACTGTTTTTT,CASSRSGTGNEKLFF
-,TRBV15,16,-,TRBJ1-6,TGTGCCACCAGCGTCACCAGGGATTTCTTCGATTCACCCCTCCACTTT,CATSVTRDFFDSPLHF
-,TRBV23-1,15,once,TRBJ1-5,TGCGCCAGCAGAGATTCGGTCGTAGGAGGGCAGCCCCAGCATTTT,CASRDSVVGGQPQHF
TRBD1,TRBV19,14,once,TRBJ2-7,TGTGCCAGTAGTACTTGGGACAGCACCTACGAGCAGTACTTC,CASSTWDSTYEQYF
TRBD2,TRBV7-8,15,once,TRBJ2-1,TGTGCCAGCAGCTCCAGACTAGCGGGGATTTATGAGCAGTTCTTC,CASSSRLAGIYEQFF
-,TRBV2,13,few,TRBJ1-1,TGTGCCAGCAGTGAAGCGAGGGACACTGAAGCTTTCTTT,CASSEARDTEAFF
-,TRBV7-2,12,-,TRBJ2-3,TGTGCCAGCAGCTTAGCGCGAGATACGCAGTATTTT,CASSLARDTQYF
TRBD1,TRBV7-9,14,few,TRBJ1-2,TGTGCCAGCAGCCCCGGACAGGGTGTCGTCGGCTACACCTTC,CASSPGQGVVGYTF
-,TRBV6-6,16,-,TRBJ1-4,TGTGCCAGCAGGGGAACTGAGGGGGTTTCTAATGAAAAACTGTTTTTT,CASRGTEGVSNEKLFF
TRBD2,TRBV5-4,14,-,TRBJ2-7,TGTGCCAGCAGCTCCGGACTAGCGGGAGACGAGCAGTACTTC,CASSSGLAGDEQYF
TRBD1,TRBV11-2,15,-,TRBJ2-3,TGTGCCAGCAGAGCCGGGACAGTTAGCACAGATACGCAGTATTTT,CASRAGTVSTDTQYF
TRBD2,TRBV2,16,-,TRBJ2-7,TGTGCCAGCAGTGGAGGGGGACTAGCCAACAACTACGAGCAGTACTTC,CASSGGGLANNYEQYF
TRBD1,TRBV7-2,14,few,TRBJ2-7,TGTGCCAGCAGCTTAGTTGACAGGGACCACGAGCAGTACTTC,CASSLVDRDHEQYF
TRBD2,TRBV5-1,16,few,TRBJ2-7,TGCGCCAGCAGCTGGTTAACCGGGACTAGCGTCTACGAGCAGTACTTC,CASSWLTGTSVYEQYF
TRBD1,TRBV7-2,15,-,TRBJ2-7,TGTGCCAGCAGCCCCCACCATCCGACAGGGTACGAGCAGTACTTC,CASSPHHPTGYEQYF
-,TRBV4-1,15,-,TRBJ1-2,TGCGCCAGCAGCCAACCCCGGGGGGCGGCAGAGGGCTACACCTTC,CASSQPRGAAEGYTF
TRBD1,TRBV5-1,16,-,TRBJ2-3,TGCGCCAGCAGCTTGGCCGTTGGACAGGGAGGAGATACGCAGTATTTT,CASSLAVGQGGDTQYF
TRBD1,TRBV19,15,few,TRBJ2-2,TGTGCCAGTAGGACCCGGGACAGGGCTAACGGGGAGCTGTTTTTT,CASRTRDRANGELFF